One and the same sample provided the 27 T cell receptor beta chains below, sequenced in a study of shared T cell receptors in the human thymus. The data were produced by immunoSEQ multiplex PCR, yet TCRdb's version contains in-frame clones alone and is incomplete. The sample lists hundreds of thousands of clones; approximately 87% were seen once. The same data also contributed to another study, on human thymus T cells.

Sequenced: thymocytes. These receptors came from a boy in the first two years of life with a congenital heart defect.

V is TRBV7-2 and J is TRBJ1-1; D gene uncertain. V lost 3 bases, J lost 3 bases, and 11 bases lay in between. Per germline, CDR1 SGHTA and CDR2 FQGNSA. The CDR3 is 14 residues long. CDR3 sequence: CASSFPTQHTEAFF. CDR3 nucleotides: TGTGCCAGCAGCTTCCCAACACAGCACACTGAAGCTTTCTTT.

V and J are TRBV5-6 and TRBJ2-7, with 14 nucleotides matching TRBD2. Losses at the gene ends were 0 bases for V and 3 bases for J; bases not matched to a gene: 2. The V gene's germline CDR1 is SGHDT and CDR2 YYEEEE. CDR3 size: 16 residues. The CDR3 DNA reads TGTGCCAGCAGCTTGGGGGGACTAGCGGGAGTCTACGAGCAGTACTTC. Protein: CASSLGGLAGVYEQYF. Based on the CDR3 plus reference TRBV5-6 and TRBJ2-7, the full variable domain is DAGVTQSPTHLIKTRGQQVTLRCSPKSGHDTVSWYQQALGQGPQFIFQYYEEEERQRGNFPDRFSGHQFPNYSSELNVNALLLGDSALYLCASSLGGLAGVYEQYFGPGTRLTVT.

Written as DNA, the CDR3 is TGTGCCAGTGCGGGACAGGGGACCTACGAGCAGTACTTC. It specifies CASAGQGTYEQYF. The V and J genes are TRBV28 and TRBJ2-7; 10 nucleotides align to TRBD1. V lost 9 bases and J lost 2; bases outside the gene matches: 4. The CDR3 length is 13 residues. The germline CDR1 and CDR2 sequences are MDHEN and SYDVKM.

This clone was picked up a small number of times. The gene calls are TRBV18 and TRBJ2-1, with unresolved D. The V gene's germline CDR1 is KGHSH and CDR2 LQKENI. Trimming left V 3 bases short and J 6 bases short, with 9 bases between. CDR3 length: 13 residues. CDR3 in amino acids: CASSPVSANEQFF. Written as DNA, the CDR3 is TGTGCCAGCTCACCGGTGAGTGCCAATGAGCAGTTCTTC. Complete variable domain (other parts from reference TRBV18 and TRBJ2-1): NAGVMQNPRHLVRRRGQEARLRCSPMKGHSHVYWYRQLPEEGLKFMVYLQKENIIDESGMPKERFSAEFPKEGPSILRIQQVVRGDSAAYFCASSPVSANEQFFGPGTRLTVL.

This clone was seen a few times. This chain uses TRBV19 with TRBJ2-5; 12 nucleotides align to TRBD2. V trimming: 6 bases; J trimming: 1 base; junction bases outside the gene matches: 15. This CDR3 contains 19 residues. The germline V gene has CDR1 LNHDA and CDR2 SQIVND (reference sequence). DNA for the CDR3: TGTGCCAGTAGCAGCCTAGCGGGAGGGCCGGATGGTCTCCAAGAGACCCAGTACTTC. This encodes CASSSLAGGPDGLQETQYF. Drawing the rest from reference TRBV19 and TRBJ2-5, the complete variable domain is DGGITQSPKYLFRKEGQNVTLSCEQNLNHDAMYWYRQDPGQGLRLIYYSQIVNDFQKGDIAEGYSVSREKKESFPLTVTSAQKNPTAFYLCASSSLAGGPDGLQETQYFGPGTRLLVL.

Here the CDR3 DNA reads TGCGCCAGCAGCCCCTGGACAGGGAAAGAAAAACTGTTTTTT. Amino acids: CASSPWTGKEKLFF. The chain links TRBV4-3 to TRBJ1-4, with TRBD1 matching over 8 bases. The V gene's germline CDR1 is LGHNA and CDR2 YSLEER. The trim removed 4 bases at V and 8 bases at J, leaving 6 bases unmatched. This CDR3 has 14 residues.

V usage is TRBV7-6 and J usage is TRBJ2-5; a weak D match, TRBD2 (5 bases). The CDR3 is 17 amino acids. CDR1 and CDR2 (germline): SGHVS, FNYEAQ. Trimming removed 2 bases from V and 2 bases from J, with 18 bases in between. The CDR3 DNA reads TGTGCCAGCAGCTTACTGGCGTCTCGGGGTGGGCAAGAGACCCAGTACTTC. Translating gives CASSLLASRGGQETQYF.

J is TRBJ2-7 and V is TRBV10-3; the match to TRBD2 covers 7 bases. Germline CDR1 reads ENHRY; CDR2 reads SYGVKD. Unmatched junction bases numbered 7, after V lost 1 base and J lost 4 bases. This CDR3 has 15 amino acids. The CDR3 bases are TGTGCCATCAGTGAGTTGGTTGCGGGAGAGTACGAGCAGTACTTC. Translated, it gives CAISELVAGEYEQYF.

The chain carries TRBV2 and TRBJ2-1; a possible D gene is TRBD1 (6 bases). Germline CDR1 SNHLY, CDR2 FYNNEI. This CDR3 comprises 16 residues. Between the trimmed V and J ends, which lost 8 bases and 5 bases, there was a span of 22 bases. The chain's CDR3 is CASVCQATGTHNEQFF. In DNA, the CDR3 is TGTGCCAGCGTATGCCAGGCGACAGGAACCCACAATGAGCAGTTCTTC. Using reference TRBV2 and TRBJ2-1 for the parts outside the CDR3, the full variable domain is EPEVTQTPSHQVTQMGQEVILRCVPISNHLYFYWYRQILGQKVEFLVSFYNNEISEKSEIFDDQFSVERPDGSNFTLKIRSTKLEDSAMYFCASVCQATGTHNEQFFGPGTRLTVL.

The chain employs TRBV7-9 and TRBJ2-1; TRBD2 matches 8 bases. CDR1 is SEHNR and CDR2 is FQNEAQ in the germline V gene (reference sequence). V was pared by 5 bases and J by 8 bases, with 11 bases of the junction left unmatched. CDR3 length: 15 residues. The CDR3 loop reads CASSPGLVGSHEQFF. CDR3 in DNA: TGTGCCAGCAGCCCGGGACTAGTGGGGAGCCATGAGCAGTTCTTC. The whole variable domain, remainder taken from reference TRBV7-9 and TRBJ2-1, is DTGVSQNPRHKITKRGQNVTFRCDPISEHNRLYWYRQTLGQGPEFLTYFQNEAQLEKSRLLSDRFSAERPKGSFSTLEIQRTEQGDSAMYLCASSPGLVGSHEQFFGPGTRLTVL.

The chain recombines TRBV6-1 with TRBJ2-2; TRBD1 agrees at 8 bases. The J segment lost 4 bases and the V segment lost 2 bases, leaving 3 bases of the junction unmatched. This CDR3 comprises 15 residues. Germline V CDR1 and CDR2: MNHNS, SASEGT. The CDR3 nucleotides are TGTGCCAGCAGTGAAACAGGGGGGAGCACCGGGGAGCTGTTTTTT. Its protein is CASSETGGSTGELFF.

J is TRBJ2-7 and V is TRBV18; 7 nucleotides match TRBD1. The length of the CDR3 is 16 residues. J was trimmed by 4 bases and V by 3 bases; bases with no gene match: 12. Germline V CDR1 and CDR2: KGHSH, LQKENI. DNA for the CDR3: TGTGCCAGCTCACCTCCGGGACAGAGGCCGAGATACGAGCAGTACTTC. Translated, it gives CASSPPGQRPRYEQYF.

The chain combines TRBV2 with TRBJ2-3; 12 bases match TRBD2. CDR1 is SNHLY, CDR2 FYNNEI, per germline. CDR3 length equals 17 residues. After removal of 4 bases from V and 5 bases from J, the junction contained 10 bases not matched to a gene. The CDR3, as DNA: TGTGCCAGCAGTGGGTTCCCTAGCGGGAGGGGAGGAGATACGCAGTATTTT. It translates to CASSGFPSGRGGDTQYF.

The chain recombines TRBV5-6 with TRBJ1-2, with TRBD1 as a possible D gene (6 bases). This CDR3 comprises 14 residues. V was cut by 0 bases and J by 6 bases, with 12 bases left in between. Looked up from germline, CDR1 is SGHDT and CDR2 is YYEEEE. CDR3 bases: TGTGCCAGCAGCTTGGATCGCAGGGGCCATGGCTACACCTTC. It specifies CASSLDRRGHGYTF.

The chain employs TRBV5-4 and TRBJ2-1; tentatively, D is TRBD1 (6 bases). Trimming took 2 bases from V and 1 from J, leaving 13 bases between them. CDR1 is SGHNT and CDR2 is YYREEE in the germline V gene (reference sequence). The CDR3 is 16 residues long. CDR3 in amino acids: CASSFWDTGSYNEQFF. The CDR3 DNA sequence: TGTGCCAGCAGCTTCTGGGACACTGGATCCTACAATGAGCAGTTCTTC. Together with reference TRBV5-4 and TRBJ2-1, the CDR3 gives the full variable domain: ETGVTQSPTHLIKTRGQQVTLRCSSQSGHNTVSWYQQALGQGPQFIFQYYREEENGRGNFPPRFSGLQFPNYSSELNVNALELDDSALYLCASSFWDTGSYNEQFFGPGTRLTVL.

The rearrangement uses TRBV6-4 and TRBJ2-1, with D perhaps matching TRBD2 (6 bases). The V and J ends lost 0 bases and 7 bases respectively, with 13 bases between them. In germline, CDR1 is MRHNA, CDR2 SNTAGT. The CDR3 totals 15 residues. CDR3 sequence reads: CASSDSPGEWNEQFF. The DNA of the CDR3 is TGTGCCAGCAGTGACTCGCCGGGAGAATGGAATGAGCAGTTCTTC.

This clone was detected once. The genes are TRBV15 and TRBJ2-3; D is unclear. V was trimmed by 5 bases and J by 6 bases, leaving 15 bases between them. Looked up from germline, CDR1 is LNHNV and CDR2 is YYDKDF (reference sequence). The CDR3 sequence is 14 residues long. In nucleotides, the CDR3 is TGTGCCACCAGCGACGAGGTGTGCGGCGATACGCAGTATTTT. This codes for CATSDEVCGDTQYF.

V is TRBV7-2 and J is TRBJ1-1, with TRBD1 matching over 8 bases. The V segment lost 7 bases and the J segment 5 bases; nucleotides outside the gene matches: 12. Germline V lookup: CDR1 SGHTA, CDR2 FQGNSA. The CDR3 runs to 15 residues. CDR3 in amino acids: CASTKIGQGETEAFF. DNA for the CDR3: TGTGCCAGCACCAAAATCGGACAGGGCGAGACTGAAGCTTTCTTT.

The chain joins TRBV7-2 to TRBJ2-6; D not resolved. Germline values: CDR1 SGHTA, CDR2 FQGNSA. The V end was cut by 0 bases, the J end by 0 bases, with 12 bases between. The CDR3 covers 18 residues. The CDR3 region is CASSLARVPGSGANVLTF. CDR3 DNA: TGTGCCAGCAGCTTAGCCCGGGTTCCCGGCTCTGGGGCCAACGTCCTGACTTTC.

This clone is a singleton in its sample. The chain couples TRBV11-2 to TRBJ2-5, with TRBD1 matching over 9 bases. CDR1 is SGHAT and CDR2 is FQNNGV in the germline V gene. After removal of 2 bases from V and 4 bases from J, the junction contained 8 bases not matched to a gene. This CDR3 has 16 residues. The CDR3 here is CASSLTSLGQGETQYF. CDR3 sequence (DNA): TGTGCCAGCAGCTTAACCTCGTTGGGACAGGGAGAGACCCAGTACTTC. The full variable domain, its missing parts supplied by reference TRBV11-2 and TRBJ2-5, is EAGVAQSPRYKIIEKRQSVAFWCNPISGHATLYWYQQILGQGPKLLIQFQNNGVVDDSQLPKDRFSAERLKGVDSTLKIQPAKLEDSAVYLCASSLTSLGQGETQYFGPGTRLLVL.

This clone was seen a single time. The gene calls are TRBV28 and TRBJ2-5, with D tentatively TRBD1 (5 bases). Germline CDR1 and CDR2: MDHEN and SYDVKM. V lost 6 bases and J lost 4, with 18 bases in between. This CDR3 comprises 15 residues. CDR3 protein: CASSPYAGFGETQYF. As DNA, the CDR3 is TGTGCCAGCAGCCCATACGCAGGGTTTGGAGAGACCCAGTACTTC.

The rearrangement uses TRBV27 and TRBJ2-7; the match to TRBD1 covers 9 bases. This CDR3 contains 17 residues. Looked up from germline, CDR1 is MNHEY and CDR2 is SMNVEV (reference sequence). Trimming took 5 bases from V and 1 from J; bases not matched to a gene: 12. The CDR3 bases are TGTGCCAGCAGTCCCCCGCAAGACAGGGGGTTATCCTACGAGCAGTACTTC. Translating gives CASSPPQDRGLSYEQYF.

This clone has a handful of counts. The chain carries TRBV11-3 and TRBJ2-7; the D gene is possibly TRBD2 (5 bases). CDR1 is SGHNT, CDR2 YENEEA, per germline. This CDR3 is built from 12 residues. Trimming removed 2 bases at V and 4 bases at J, with 6 bases between. The chain's CDR3 is CASSLREYEQYF. The CDR3 DNA sequence: TGTGCCAGCAGCTTAAGGGAGTACGAGCAGTACTTC.

The chain combines TRBV5-4 with TRBJ2-7; TRBD2 matches 8 bases. This CDR3 region has 15 residues. V gave up 0 bases and J gave up 2 bases; unmatched junction bases: 4. Per the germline V gene, CDR1 is SGHNT and CDR2 is YYREEE (reference sequence). The CDR3 protein is CASSLVSGEPYEQYF. DNA for the CDR3: TGTGCCAGCAGCTTGGTTAGCGGGGAACCCTACGAGCAGTACTTC.

In nucleotides, the CDR3 is TGCAGCGGACACGAGAGGACAGGGGGGTTTGATACGCAGTATTTT. It codes for CSGHERTGGFDTQYF. The chain has TRBV29-1 and TRBJ2-3, with 10 bases fitting TRBD1. V lost 7 bases and J lost 6; bases outside the gene matches: 13. The length of the CDR3 is 15 residues. Germline loops: CDR1 SQVTM, CDR2 ANQGSEA.

The chain has TRBV6-5 and TRBJ2-3; 7 bases are shared with TRBD1. The CDR3 contains 15 residues. Germline V gives CDR1 MNHEY, CDR2 SVGAGI. V shed 0 bases, J shed 2 bases, and the junction held 2 bases outside the gene matches. CDR3 sequence reads: CASSYSGTDTDTQYF. For the CDR3, the DNA is TGTGCCAGCAGTTACTCTGGGACAGACACAGATACGCAGTATTTT.

As DNA, the CDR3 is TGTGCCAGCAGCCTAGGGAGGGCGGGAGCAACAGATACGCAGTATTTT. It is translated as CASSLGRAGATDTQYF. The V and J genes are TRBV14 and TRBJ2-3; 7 nucleotides match TRBD2. The CDR3 totals 16 residues. Germline V gene lookup returns CDR1 SGHDN and CDR2 FVKESK. V lost 4 bases, J lost 3 bases, and 10 bases stayed unmatched.